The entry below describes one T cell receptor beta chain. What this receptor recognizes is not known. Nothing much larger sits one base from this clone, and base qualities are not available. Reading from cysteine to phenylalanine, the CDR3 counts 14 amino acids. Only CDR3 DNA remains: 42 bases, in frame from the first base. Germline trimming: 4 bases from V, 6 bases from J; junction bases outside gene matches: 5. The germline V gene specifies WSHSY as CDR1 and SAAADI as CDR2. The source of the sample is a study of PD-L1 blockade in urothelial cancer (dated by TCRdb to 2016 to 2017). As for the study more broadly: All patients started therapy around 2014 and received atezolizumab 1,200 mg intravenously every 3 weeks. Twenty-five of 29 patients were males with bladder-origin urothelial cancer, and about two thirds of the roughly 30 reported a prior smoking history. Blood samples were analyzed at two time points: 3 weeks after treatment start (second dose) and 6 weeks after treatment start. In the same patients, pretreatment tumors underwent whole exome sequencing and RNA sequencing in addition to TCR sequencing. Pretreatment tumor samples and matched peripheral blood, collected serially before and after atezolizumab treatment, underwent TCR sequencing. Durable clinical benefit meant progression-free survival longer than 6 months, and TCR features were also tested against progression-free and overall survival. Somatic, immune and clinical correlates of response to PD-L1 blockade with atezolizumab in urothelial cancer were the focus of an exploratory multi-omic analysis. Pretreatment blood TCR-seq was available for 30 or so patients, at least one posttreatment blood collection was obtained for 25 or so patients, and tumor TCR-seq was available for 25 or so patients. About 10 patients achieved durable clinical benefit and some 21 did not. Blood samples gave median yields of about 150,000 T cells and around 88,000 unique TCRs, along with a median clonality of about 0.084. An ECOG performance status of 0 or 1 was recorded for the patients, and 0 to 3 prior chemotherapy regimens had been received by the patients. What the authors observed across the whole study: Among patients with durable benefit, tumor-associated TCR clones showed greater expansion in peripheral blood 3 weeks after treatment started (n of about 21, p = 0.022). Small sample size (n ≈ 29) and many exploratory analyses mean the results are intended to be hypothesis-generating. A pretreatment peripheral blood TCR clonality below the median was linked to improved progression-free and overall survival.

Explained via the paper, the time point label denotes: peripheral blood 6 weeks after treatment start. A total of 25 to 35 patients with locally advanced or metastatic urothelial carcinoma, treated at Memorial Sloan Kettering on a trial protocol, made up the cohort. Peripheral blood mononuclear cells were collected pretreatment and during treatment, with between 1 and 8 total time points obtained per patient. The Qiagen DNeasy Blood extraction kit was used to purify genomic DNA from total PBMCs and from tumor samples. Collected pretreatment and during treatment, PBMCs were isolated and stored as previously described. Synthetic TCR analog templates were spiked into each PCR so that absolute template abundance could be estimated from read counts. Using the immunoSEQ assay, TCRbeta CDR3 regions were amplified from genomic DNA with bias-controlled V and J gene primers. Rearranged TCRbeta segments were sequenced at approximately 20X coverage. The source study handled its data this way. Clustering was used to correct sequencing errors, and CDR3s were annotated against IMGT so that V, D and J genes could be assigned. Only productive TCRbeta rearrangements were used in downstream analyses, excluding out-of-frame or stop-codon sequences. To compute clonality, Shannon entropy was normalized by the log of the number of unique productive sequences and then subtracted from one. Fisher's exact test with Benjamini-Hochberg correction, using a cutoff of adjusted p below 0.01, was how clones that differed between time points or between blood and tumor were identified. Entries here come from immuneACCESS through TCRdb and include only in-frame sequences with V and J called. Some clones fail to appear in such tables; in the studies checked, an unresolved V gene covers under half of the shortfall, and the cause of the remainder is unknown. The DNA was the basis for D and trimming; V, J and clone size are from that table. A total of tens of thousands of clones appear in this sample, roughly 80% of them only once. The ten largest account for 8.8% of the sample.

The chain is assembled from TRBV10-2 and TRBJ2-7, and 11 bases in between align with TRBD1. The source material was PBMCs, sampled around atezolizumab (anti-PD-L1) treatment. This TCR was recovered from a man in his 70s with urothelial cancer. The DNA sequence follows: TGCGCCAGCAGTGCGGACAGGGGGCGAGGCGAGCAGTACTTC. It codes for CASSADRGRGEQYF.